The clone carrying this T cell receptor (beta chain) appeared a few times. The germline V gene encodes CDR1 KGHSH and CDR2 LQKENI. This CDR3 is built from 12 residues. V was pared by 3 bases and J by 15 bases, with 15 bases between. Tregs were sorted as CD4+CD25+CD127-/low cells. Each CDR3 protein is one row after TCRdb ran MiXCR on the 5' RACE reads. The sample includes some 30,000 distinct CDR3 sequences, roughly a quarter of them seen just once. The TCR originated in a female donor with breast cancer. J is TRBJ2-1 and V is TRBV18; D perhaps matches TRBD1 (6 bases). The sample taken for sequencing was tumor-infiltrating Tregs sorted from the breast tumor. CDR3 bases: TGTGCCAGCTCACCTGACAGGACACCACTGTTCTTC. Protein sequence: CASSPDRTPLFF.